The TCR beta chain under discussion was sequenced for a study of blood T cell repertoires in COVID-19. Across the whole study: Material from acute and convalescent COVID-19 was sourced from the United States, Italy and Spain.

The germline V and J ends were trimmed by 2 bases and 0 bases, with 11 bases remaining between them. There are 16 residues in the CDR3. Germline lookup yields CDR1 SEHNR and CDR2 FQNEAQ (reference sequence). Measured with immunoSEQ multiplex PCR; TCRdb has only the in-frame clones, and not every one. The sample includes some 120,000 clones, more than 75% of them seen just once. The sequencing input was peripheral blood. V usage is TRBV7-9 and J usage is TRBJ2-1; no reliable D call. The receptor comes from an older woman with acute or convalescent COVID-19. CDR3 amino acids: CASSLYSLSSYNEQFF. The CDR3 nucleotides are TGTGCCAGCAGCTTATATTCCCTGAGCTCCTACAATGAGCAGTTCTTC.